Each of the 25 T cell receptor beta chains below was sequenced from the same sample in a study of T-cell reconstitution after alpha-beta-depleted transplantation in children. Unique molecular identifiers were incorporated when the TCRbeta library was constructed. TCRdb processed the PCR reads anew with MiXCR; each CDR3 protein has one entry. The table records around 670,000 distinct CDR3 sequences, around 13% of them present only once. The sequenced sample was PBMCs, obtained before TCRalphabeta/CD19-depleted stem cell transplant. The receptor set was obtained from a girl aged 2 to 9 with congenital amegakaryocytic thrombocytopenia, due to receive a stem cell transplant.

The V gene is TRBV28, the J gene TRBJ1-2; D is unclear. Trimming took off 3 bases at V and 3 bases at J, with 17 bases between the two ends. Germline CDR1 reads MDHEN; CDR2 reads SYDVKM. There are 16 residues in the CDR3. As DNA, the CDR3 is TGTGCCAGCAGTTTGCTGGTTGCCGGGAATCACTATGGCTACACCTTC. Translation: CASSLLVAGNHYGYTF.

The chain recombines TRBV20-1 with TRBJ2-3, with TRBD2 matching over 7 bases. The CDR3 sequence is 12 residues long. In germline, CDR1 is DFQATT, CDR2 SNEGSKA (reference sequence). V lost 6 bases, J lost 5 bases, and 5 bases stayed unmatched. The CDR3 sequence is CSASGGGDTQYF. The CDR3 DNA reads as TGCAGTGCCAGTGGGGGGGGAGATACGCAGTATTTT.

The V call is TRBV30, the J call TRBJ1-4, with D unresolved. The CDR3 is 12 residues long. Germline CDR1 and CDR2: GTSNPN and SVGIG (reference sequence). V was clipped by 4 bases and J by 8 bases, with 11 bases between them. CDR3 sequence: CAWMGRNEKLFF. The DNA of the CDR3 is TGTGCCTGGATGGGCAGAAACGAAAAACTGTTTTTT.

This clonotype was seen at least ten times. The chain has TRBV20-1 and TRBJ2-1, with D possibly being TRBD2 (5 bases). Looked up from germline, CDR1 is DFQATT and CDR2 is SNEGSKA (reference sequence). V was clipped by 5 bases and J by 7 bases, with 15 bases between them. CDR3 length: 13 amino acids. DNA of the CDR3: TGCAGTGCTCCCCTAGCTATTGGGAATGAGCAGTTCTTC. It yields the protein CSAPLAIGNEQFF.

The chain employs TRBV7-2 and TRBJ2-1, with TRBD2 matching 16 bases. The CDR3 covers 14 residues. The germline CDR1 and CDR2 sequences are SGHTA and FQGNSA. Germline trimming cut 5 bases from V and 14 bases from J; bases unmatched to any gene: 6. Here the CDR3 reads CASSQGGTSGREFF. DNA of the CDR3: TGTGCCAGCAGCCAGGGCGGGACTAGCGGGAGGGAGTTCTTC.

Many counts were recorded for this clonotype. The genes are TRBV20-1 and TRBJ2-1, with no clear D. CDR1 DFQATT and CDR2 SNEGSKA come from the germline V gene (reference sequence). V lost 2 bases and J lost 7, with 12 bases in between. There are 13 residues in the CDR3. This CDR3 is CSARILARNEQFF. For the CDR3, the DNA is TGCAGTGCTAGAATTTTGGCGAGGAATGAGCAGTTCTTC.

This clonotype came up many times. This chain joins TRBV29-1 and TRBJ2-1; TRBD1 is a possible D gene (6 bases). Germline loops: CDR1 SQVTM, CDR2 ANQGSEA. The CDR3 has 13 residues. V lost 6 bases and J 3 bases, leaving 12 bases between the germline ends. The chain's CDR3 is CSVVQGFYNEQFF. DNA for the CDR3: TGCAGCGTCGTACAGGGATTCTACAATGAGCAGTTCTTC.

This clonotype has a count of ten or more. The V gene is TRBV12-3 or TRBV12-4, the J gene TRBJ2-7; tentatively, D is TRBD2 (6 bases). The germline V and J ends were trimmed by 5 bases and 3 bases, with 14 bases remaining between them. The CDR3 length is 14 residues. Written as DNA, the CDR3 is TGTGCCAGCAGTGCGGGACGGAAGATCTACGAGCAGTACTTC. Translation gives CASSAGRKIYEQYF.

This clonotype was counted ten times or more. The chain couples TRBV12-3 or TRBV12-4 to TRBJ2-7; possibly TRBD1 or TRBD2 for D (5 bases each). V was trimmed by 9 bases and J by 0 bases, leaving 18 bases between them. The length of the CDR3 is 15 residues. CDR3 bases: TGTGCCAGTTTCGGGGCAGGGCCCAGCTCCTACGAGCAGTACTTC. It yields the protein CASFGAGPSSYEQYF.

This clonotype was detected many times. CDR3 sequence reads: CATRGLAGGHETQYF. For the CDR3, the DNA is TGTGCCACCAGAGGACTAGCGGGAGGTCATGAGACCCAGTACTTC. The chain couples TRBV24-1 to TRBJ2-5; TRBD2 matches at 14 bases. Germline V lookup: CDR1 KGHDR, CDR2 SFDVKD. The ends lost 7 bases at V and 5 bases at J; junction bases unmatched: 5. CDR3 length: 15 residues.

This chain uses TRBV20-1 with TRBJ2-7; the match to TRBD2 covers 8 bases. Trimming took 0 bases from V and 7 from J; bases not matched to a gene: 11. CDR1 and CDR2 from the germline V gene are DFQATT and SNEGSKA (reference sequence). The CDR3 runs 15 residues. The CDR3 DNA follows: TGCAGTGCTAGAGAACGGGAGGGGGATCTTATAGAGCAGTACTTC. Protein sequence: CSAREREGDLIEQYF.

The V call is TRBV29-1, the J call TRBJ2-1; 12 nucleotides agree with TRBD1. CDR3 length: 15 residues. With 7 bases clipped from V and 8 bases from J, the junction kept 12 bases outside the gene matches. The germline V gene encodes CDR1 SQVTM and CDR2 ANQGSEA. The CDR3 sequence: CSAQKRGQGAYEQFF. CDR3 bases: TGCAGCGCCCAAAAACGGGGACAGGGGGCGTATGAGCAGTTCTTC.

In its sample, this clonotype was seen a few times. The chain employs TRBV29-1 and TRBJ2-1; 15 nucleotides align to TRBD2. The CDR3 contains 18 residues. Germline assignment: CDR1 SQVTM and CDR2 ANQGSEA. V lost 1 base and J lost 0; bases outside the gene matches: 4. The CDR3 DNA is TGCAGCGTTGAAGGGACTAGCGGGAGGGGGAGCTCCTACAATGAGCAGTTCTTC. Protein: CSVEGTSGRGSSYNEQFF.

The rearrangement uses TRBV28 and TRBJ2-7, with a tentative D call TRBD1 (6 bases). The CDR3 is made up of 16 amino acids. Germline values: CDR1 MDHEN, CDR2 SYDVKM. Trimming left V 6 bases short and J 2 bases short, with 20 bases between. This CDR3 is CASRINRVRGTYEQYF. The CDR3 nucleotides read TGTGCCAGCAGAATCAACAGGGTCCGTGGGACCTACGAGCAGTACTTC.

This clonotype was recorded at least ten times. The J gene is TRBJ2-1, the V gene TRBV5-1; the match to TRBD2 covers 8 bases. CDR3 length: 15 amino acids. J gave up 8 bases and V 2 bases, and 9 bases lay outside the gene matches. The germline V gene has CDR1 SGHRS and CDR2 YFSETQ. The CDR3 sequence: CASSFVTGGSYEQFF. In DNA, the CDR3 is TGCGCCAGCAGCTTTGTGACGGGAGGGTCCTATGAGCAGTTCTTC.

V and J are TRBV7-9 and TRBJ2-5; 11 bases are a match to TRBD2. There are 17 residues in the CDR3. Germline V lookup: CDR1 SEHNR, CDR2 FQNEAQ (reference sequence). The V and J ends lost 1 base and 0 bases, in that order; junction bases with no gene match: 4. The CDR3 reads CASSLGGTSGYQETQYF. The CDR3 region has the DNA TGTGCCAGCAGCTTAGGGGGGACTAGCGGTTACCAAGAGACCCAGTACTTC.

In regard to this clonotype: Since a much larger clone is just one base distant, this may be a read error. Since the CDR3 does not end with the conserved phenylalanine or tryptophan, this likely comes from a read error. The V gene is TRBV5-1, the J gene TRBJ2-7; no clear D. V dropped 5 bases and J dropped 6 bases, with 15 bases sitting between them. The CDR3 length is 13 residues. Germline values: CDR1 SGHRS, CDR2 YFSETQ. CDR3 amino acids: CASREPSAPEQYS. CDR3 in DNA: TGCGCCAGCAGGGAGCCGTCTGCCCCCGAGCAGTACTCC.

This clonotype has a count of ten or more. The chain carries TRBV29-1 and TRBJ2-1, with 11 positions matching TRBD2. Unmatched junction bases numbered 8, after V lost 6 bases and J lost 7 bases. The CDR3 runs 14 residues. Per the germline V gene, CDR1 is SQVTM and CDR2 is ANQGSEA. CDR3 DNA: TGCAGCGTGGCCACTAGCGGGAGTAAAAATGAGCAGTTCTTC. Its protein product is CSVATSGSKNEQFF.

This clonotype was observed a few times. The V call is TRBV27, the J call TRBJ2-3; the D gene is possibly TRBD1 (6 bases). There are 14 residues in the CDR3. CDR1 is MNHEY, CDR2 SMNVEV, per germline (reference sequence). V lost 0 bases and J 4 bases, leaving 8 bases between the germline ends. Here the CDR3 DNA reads TGTGCCAGCAGTTTATCGGGGGCCCCAGATACGCAGTATTTT. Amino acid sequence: CASSLSGAPDTQYF.

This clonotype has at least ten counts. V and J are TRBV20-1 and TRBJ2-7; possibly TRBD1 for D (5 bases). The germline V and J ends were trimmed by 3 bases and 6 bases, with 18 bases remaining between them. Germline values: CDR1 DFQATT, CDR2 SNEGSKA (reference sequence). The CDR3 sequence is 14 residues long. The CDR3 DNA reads TGCAGTGCTAGTTCCGGTATAGGGGTCTCCGAGCAGTACTTC. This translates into CSASSGIGVSEQYF.

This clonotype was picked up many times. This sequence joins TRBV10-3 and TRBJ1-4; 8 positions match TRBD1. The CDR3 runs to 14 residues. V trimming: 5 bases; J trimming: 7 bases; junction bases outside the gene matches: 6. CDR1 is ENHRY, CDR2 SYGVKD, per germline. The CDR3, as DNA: TGTGCCATCAGTTCGGGACAGGAAGGTGAAAAACTGTTTTTT. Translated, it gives CAISSGQEGEKLFF.

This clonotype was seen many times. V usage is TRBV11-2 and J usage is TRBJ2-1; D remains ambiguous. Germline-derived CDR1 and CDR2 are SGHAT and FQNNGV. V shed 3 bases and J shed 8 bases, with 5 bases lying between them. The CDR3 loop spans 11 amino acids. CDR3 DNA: TGTGCCAGCAGCTTTTCCCATGAGCAGTTCTTC. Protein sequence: CASSFSHEQFF.

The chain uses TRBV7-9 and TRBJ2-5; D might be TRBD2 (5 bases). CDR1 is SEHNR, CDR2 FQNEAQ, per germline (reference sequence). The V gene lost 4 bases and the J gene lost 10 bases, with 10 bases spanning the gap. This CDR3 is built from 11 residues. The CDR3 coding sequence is TGTGCCAGCAGCTCCCAACTAGGCCAGTACTTC. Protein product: CASSSQLGQYF.

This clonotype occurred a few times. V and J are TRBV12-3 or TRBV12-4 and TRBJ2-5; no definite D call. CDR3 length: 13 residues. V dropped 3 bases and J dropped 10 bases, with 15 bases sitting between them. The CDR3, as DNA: TGTGCCAGCAGTTTTGGCCCCGCCTTTGACCAGTACTTC. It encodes CASSFGPAFDQYF.

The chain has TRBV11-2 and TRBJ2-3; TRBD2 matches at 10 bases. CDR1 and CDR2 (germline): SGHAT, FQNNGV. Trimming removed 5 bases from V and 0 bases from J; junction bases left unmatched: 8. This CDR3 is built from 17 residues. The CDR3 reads CASSRTGTSVSTDTQYF. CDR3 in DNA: TGTGCCAGCAGCCGGACCGGGACTAGCGTGAGCACAGATACGCAGTATTTT.